The subject of this entry is one T cell receptor (beta chain). Its antigen target is currently unknown. No base quality information exists; no much larger clone differs at one position. Collaborating institutions collected whole blood in K2EDTA tubes following their own protocols. For TCRbeta analysis, collaborators shipped samples in one of three forms: frozen whole blood, isolated PBMCs, or DNA extracted from either of those sample types. The immunoSEQ Assay, a bias-controlled multiplex PCR, was used to amplify TCRbeta CDR3 regions from genomic DNA. Regarding the original processing steps: Nucleated cell counts per sample were estimated from amplification of reference gene primers within the assay. To quantify the absolute abundance of each unique TCRbeta CDR3 rearrangement, sequence reads were collapsed and filtered. For each sample, productive Simpson clonality was calculated as the square root of Simpson's diversity index over productive rearrangements. The source is immuneACCESS, and TCRdb retained only in-frame sequences with V and J called. Part of the clones is not carried over; for the studies checked, unresolved V genes explain less than half of this, and the remainder is unexplained. V and J calls and clone size follow that table, whereas D and trimming were derived from the DNA. The sample yields about 490,000 clones; 70% to 90% were counted once. Of the sample, 3.2% is held by the ten largest clones.

These data originate in a study of blood T cell repertoires in COVID-19 (dated by TCRdb to the early 2020s). Context from the whole study: The collaborator samples originated in the United States, Italy and Spain and spanned the acute and convalescent phases of COVID-19. The prospective study material was composed of cDNA or gDNA derived from T cells, B-cell-depleted T cells, or PBMCs. The dataset comprised deeply sampled blood TCRbeta repertoires from subjects exposed to, actively infected with, or recovered from COVID-19. The repertoires were released in a freely available public database meant as a resource for research on the immune response to SARS-CoV-2. Samples were obtained from the ongoing ImmuneRACE study (first 160 participants) and from over 1,000 subjects provided by 6 global collaborators. Sample metadata almost always included a de-identified subject ID, COVID-19 status, age in years and sex. HLA class I and class II types, where available, came from metadata supplied by the sample provider rather than from assay-based typing. Study-level results and caveats: The amount of clinical and demographic metadata varied by source and participant and was provided uncurated.

Material for sequencing was peripheral blood. This clonotype originated in a human donor in a cohort sampled during active COVID-19.

The CDR3 protein is CASSEGGGEQFF. The DNA sequence reads TGTGCCAGCAGCGAAGGCGGCGGGGAGCAGTTCTTC. The rearranged segments are TRBV7-9 and TRBJ2-1; 5 matching bases give a weak D call of TRBD2. The CDR3 numbers 12 residues from cysteine through phenylalanine. Only the CDR3 region is kept as DNA, spanning 36 bases read in frame from base 1. Between the V and J ends, shortened by 5 bases and 10 bases respectively, the junction contains 12 bases. The germline V gene (reference sequence) sets CDR1 to SEHNR and CDR2 to FQNEAQ.